The 25 T cell receptor beta chains below all came from one sample that was sequenced in a study of spatial heterogeneity in lung cancer. Study-level results: Higher tumor mutation counts went along with higher counts of expanded intratumoral alpha and beta TCRs.

One entry per CDR3 protein results from TCRdb running MiXCR on the 5' RACE reads. The table has about 18,000 distinct CDR3 sequences, about 7.5% seen once; the top ten hold roughly 25%. Time point: sample taken at primary tumor resection. For these TCRs, the target antigens are not known. Material: lung tumor tissue, obtained at surgery. These TCRs come from a male donor with early-stage non-small cell lung cancer.

This clonotype occurred many times. The genes are TRBV2 and TRBJ2-1; D might be TRBD2 (6 bases). The CDR3 runs to 15 residues. The germline V gene encodes CDR1 SNHLY and CDR2 FYNNEI. The V end lost 7 bases, the J end lost 1 base, and 14 bases lay between the germline ends. Here the CDR3 DNA reads TGTGCCAGCAAGCGGGCCGGGGGTTCCTACAATGAGCAGTTCTTC. This codes for CASKRAGGSYNEQFF. The complete variable domain, with remaining parts taken from reference TRBV2 and TRBJ2-1, reads EPEVTQTPSHQVTQMGQEVILRCVPISNHLYFYWYRQILGQKVEFLVSFYNNEISEKSEIFDDQFSVERPDGSNFTLKIRSTKLEDSAMYFCASKRAGGSYNEQFFGPGTRLTVL.

This clonotype was recorded many times. In DNA form, the CDR3 reads TGTGCCAGCAGTGAAATCGAGGCAGGGGCTAGGCTGGAGACCCAGTACTTC. The encoded protein is CASSEIEAGARLETQYF. The chain couples TRBV2 to TRBJ2-5; D is perhaps TRBD1 (6 bases). Germline V gene data show CDR1 as SNHLY and CDR2 as FYNNEI. The CDR3 covers 17 residues. Trimming shortened V by 2 bases and J by 5 bases, and 21 bases separated the two germline ends.

The rearrangement links TRBV4-1 to TRBJ2-7; no clear D. CDR1 is MGHRA, CDR2 YSYEKL, per germline. This CDR3 has 14 amino acids. The V end lost 1 base, the J end lost 3 bases, and 10 bases lay between the germline ends. The CDR3 region has the DNA TGCGCCAGCAGCCAAGGATCAGAGCGCTACGAGCAGTACTTC. Protein product: CASSQGSERYEQYF.

Many counts were recorded for this clonotype. The chain combines TRBV6-1 with TRBJ2-6; no clear D. The CDR3 has 16 residues. The V end lost 1 base, the J end lost 0 bases, and 7 bases lay between the germline ends. CDR1 MNHNS and CDR2 SASEGT come from the germline V gene. CDR3 nucleotide sequence: TGTGCCAGCAGTGAAGTTGCAGGCTCTGGGGCCAACGTCCTGACTTTC. It encodes CASSEVAGSGANVLTF.

The chain links TRBV4-2 to TRBJ1-2; tentative D call: TRBD1 (5 bases). The CDR3 has 15 amino acids. Germline CDR1 is LGHNA and CDR2 is YNFKEQ. V was trimmed by 0 bases and J by 8 bases, leaving 16 bases between them. CDR3 DNA: TGTGCCAGCAGCCAAGATTGGGGAGGGGCGCGGGGCTACACCTTC. Translated, it gives CASSQDWGGARGYTF.

CDR3 residues: CASSQVGIQETQYF. The CDR3, as DNA: TGTGCCAGCAGCCAAGTGGGGATCCAAGAGACCCAGTACTTC. The chain joins TRBV4-2 to TRBJ2-5; D uncertain. Trimming stripped 1 base from V and 1 base from J, with 7 bases between. The length of the CDR3 is 14 residues. The germline V gene has CDR1 LGHNA and CDR2 YNFKEQ.

The V call is TRBV9, the J call TRBJ2-2; D unclear. V was trimmed by 2 bases and J by 5 bases, leaving 13 bases between them. The V gene's germline CDR1 is SGDLS and CDR2 YYNGEE. CDR3 size: 15 residues. The CDR3 loop is CASSVGLEVTGELFF. CDR3 nucleotide sequence: TGTGCCAGCAGCGTGGGCCTAGAGGTAACCGGGGAGCTGTTTTTT.

This clonotype was seen at least ten times. The gene calls are TRBV7-8 and TRBJ1-5; D not resolved. Germline V gives CDR1 SGHVS, CDR2 FQNEAQ. The CDR3 runs to 16 residues. Trimming left V 4 bases short and J 0 bases short, with 13 bases between. DNA of the CDR3: TGTGCCAGCAGCTCTTGGGAGATCTATAGCAATCAGCCCCAGCATTTT. Its protein product is CASSSWEIYSNQPQHF.

This clonotype has more than one count but fewer than ten. The chain links TRBV10-3 to TRBJ1-1; no clear D gene. Germline V gene lookup returns CDR1 ENHRY and CDR2 SYGVKD. CDR3 length equals 12 residues. V lost 4 bases and J 1 base, leaving 4 bases between the germline ends. CDR3 nucleotides: TGTGCCATCAGTGGGGGGAACACTGAAGCTTTCTTT. Protein: CAISGGNTEAFF.

This clonotype was seen at least ten times. This chain joins TRBV9 and TRBJ2-7; D not resolved. CDR3 length: 15 amino acids. Deletions cut 4 bases from V and 0 bases from J, with 14 bases between. Germline V gene lookup returns CDR1 SGDLS and CDR2 YYNGEE. The CDR3 nucleotides read TGTGCCAGCAGCCCCTCCCCAGAGCACTCCTACGAGCAGTACTTC. This codes for CASSPSPEHSYEQYF.

Only a few counts were recorded for this clonotype. The chain combines TRBV7-3 with TRBJ1-2; no definite D call. This CDR3 is 12 amino acids long. The V and J ends lost 3 bases and 5 bases respectively, with 7 bases between them. The germline gives CDR1 SGHTA, CDR2 FQGTGA. The DNA of the CDR3 is TGTGCCAGCAGCTTGGACGGATATGGCTACACCTTC. Protein sequence: CASSLDGYGYTF. The whole variable domain, remainder taken from reference TRBV7-3 and TRBJ1-2, is GAGVSQTPSNKVTEKGKYVELRCDPISGHTALYWYRQSLGQGPEFLIYFQGTGAADDSGLPNDRFFAVRPEGSVSTLKIQRTERGDSAVYLCASSLDGYGYTFGSGTRLTVV.

The V gene is TRBV28, the J gene TRBJ1-2; a possible D gene is TRBD1 (6 bases). Trimming pared 4 bases from V and 2 bases from J, leaving 14 bases between. The CDR3 has 15 residues. Germline CDR1 MDHEN, CDR2 SYDVKM. CDR3 coding DNA: TGTGCCAGCAGTTCCTCGGGACACCGAAACTATGGCTACACCTTC. Protein product: CASSSSGHRNYGYTF.

A note on this clonotype: A read error may be the cause here, since a much bigger clone is one base away. This chain uses TRBV5-1 with TRBJ1-1; D is possibly TRBD1 (5 bases). The CDR3 loop spans 14 amino acids. Germline assignment: CDR1 SGHRS and CDR2 YFSETQ. The V and J ends lost 4 bases and 9 bases respectively, with 19 bases between them. CDR3 amino acids: CASSPRPGSPKAFF. CDR3 nucleotide sequence: TGCGCCAGCAGCCCCCGGCCAGGGTCCCCTAAAGCTTTCTTT.

This clonotype was seen many times. The chain is built from TRBV6-2 or TRBV6-3 and TRBJ2-7, with 13 bases matching TRBD2. CDR1 is MNHEY and CDR2 is SVGEGT in the germline V gene. The CDR3 sequence is 19 residues long. Trimming removed 2 bases from V and 0 bases from J; junction bases left unmatched: 10. DNA of the CDR3: TGTGCCAGCAGTTACCCCCCGGAGACTAGCGGGGGGAGCTCCTACGAGCAGTACTTC. It yields the protein CASSYPPETSGGSSYEQYF.

This clonotype was recorded a few times. The chain links TRBV12-3 or TRBV12-4 to TRBJ1-1; D may be TRBD1 (6 bases). Trimming stripped 5 bases from V and 12 bases from J, with 16 bases between. This CDR3 has 12 residues. The CDR3 nucleotides read TGTGCCAGCAGTCTCACAAGGGGGGTAACTTTCTTT. Encoded protein: CASSLTRGVTFF.

This chain links TRBV30 with TRBJ1-1; perhaps TRBD1 as D (6 bases). The V gene's germline CDR1 is GTSNPN and CDR2 SVGIG (reference sequence). The CDR3 is made up of 19 amino acids. Trimming pared 5 bases from V and 0 bases from J, leaving 28 bases between. Here the CDR3 DNA reads TGTGCCTGGGGTTCTAGGGGAGGGTCTCGCAGGGGTTTGAACACTGAAGCTTTCTTT. Its translation is CAWGSRGGSRRGLNTEAFF.

This clonotype has ten or more counts. The chain joins TRBV20-1 to TRBJ2-2; D might be TRBD2 (5 bases). The V end was cut by 0 bases, the J end by 7 bases, with 12 bases between. Germline V lookup: CDR1 DFQATT, CDR2 SNEGSKA (reference sequence). The CDR3 spans 14 residues. CDR3 region: CSARDVGTSGELFF. The CDR3 bases are TGCAGTGCTAGAGATGTAGGTACTAGCGGGGAGCTGTTTTTT.

This clonotype was seen a handful of times. This rearrangement joins TRBV28 to TRBJ2-7; the match to TRBD1 covers 8 bases. Per the germline V gene, CDR1 is MDHEN and CDR2 is SYDVKM. Trimming removed 8 bases from V and 3 bases from J; junction bases left unmatched: 12. The CDR3 runs to 15 residues. CDR3 coding DNA: TGTGCCAGCGCCGGACAGGGTGGAAGTTTCTACGAGCAGTACTTC. Its protein product is CASAGQGGSFYEQYF.

In this sample, this clonotype turned up a few times. V gene TRBV15 combines with J gene TRBJ1-1; possibly TRBD1 for D (5 bases). This CDR3 is built from 16 residues. V lost 0 bases to trimming and J lost 1 base, with 12 bases between them. CDR1 and CDR2 (germline): LNHNV, YYDKDF (reference sequence). CDR3 coding DNA: TGTGCCACCAGCAGAGACGGAGGACAATGGAACACTGAAGCTTTCTTT. This gives the protein CATSRDGGQWNTEAFF.

This clonotype appeared many times. The CDR3 here is CASSSRVGGASETQYF. The CDR3 region has the DNA TGCGCCAGCAGCTCCCGGGTCGGGGGGGCGAGTGAGACCCAGTACTTC. The chain links TRBV4-3 to TRBJ2-5; 8 positions agree with TRBD2. The V and J ends lost 5 bases and 5 bases, in that order; junction bases with no gene match: 13. Germline CDR1 and CDR2: LGHNA and YSLEER. The CDR3 has 16 amino acids.

The rearrangement joins TRBV3-1 to TRBJ2-7; no clear D. V was trimmed by 4 bases and J by 4 bases, leaving 11 bases between them. CDR1 is LGHDT, CDR2 YNNKEL, per germline (reference sequence). This CDR3 region has 13 residues. CDR3 nucleotide sequence: TGTGCCAGCAGCCCAGATCTGAGGTACGAGCAGTACTTC. This translates into CASSPDLRYEQYF.

This clonotype was observed a few times. This chain links TRBV12-3 or TRBV12-4 with TRBJ2-4; D gene ambiguous. Trimming removed 1 base from V and 2 bases from J, with 9 bases in between. The CDR3 is 15 amino acids. As DNA, the CDR3 is TGTGCCAGCAGTTTAGGATATCCGACCAAAAACATTCAGTACTTC. This sequence encodes CASSLGYPTKNIQYF.

The chain links TRBV29-1 to TRBJ1-5; 8 bases agree with TRBD1. With V trimmed by 6 bases and J by 2 bases, 6 bases remained unmatched. CDR1 and CDR2 from the germline V gene are SQVTM and ANQGSEA. This CDR3 is 14 amino acids long. The CDR3 nucleotides are TGCAGCGTGCGGACAGGGAACGGCAATCAGCCCCAGCATTTT. Translation gives CSVRTGNGNQPQHF.

The table lists this clonotype with many counts. The rearrangement links TRBV7-2 to TRBJ1-4; D not resolved. Looked up from germline, CDR1 is SGHTA and CDR2 is FQGNSA. The CDR3 runs to 15 residues. The V gene lost 0 bases and the J gene lost 5 bases, with 10 bases spanning the gap. As DNA, the CDR3 is TGTGCCAGCAGCTTAGCCCCAGGCGCCAATGAAAAACTGTTTTTT. Its translation is CASSLAPGANEKLFF.

This chain connects TRBV20-1 to TRBJ1-2; unclear D gene. The CDR3 is 8 amino acids. CDR1 is DFQATT and CDR2 is SNEGSKA in the germline V gene (reference sequence). Trimming took off 4 bases at V and 6 bases at J, with 0 bases between the two ends. The CDR3 reads CSANGYTF. In DNA form, the CDR3 reads TGCAGTGCTAATGGCTACACCTTC.